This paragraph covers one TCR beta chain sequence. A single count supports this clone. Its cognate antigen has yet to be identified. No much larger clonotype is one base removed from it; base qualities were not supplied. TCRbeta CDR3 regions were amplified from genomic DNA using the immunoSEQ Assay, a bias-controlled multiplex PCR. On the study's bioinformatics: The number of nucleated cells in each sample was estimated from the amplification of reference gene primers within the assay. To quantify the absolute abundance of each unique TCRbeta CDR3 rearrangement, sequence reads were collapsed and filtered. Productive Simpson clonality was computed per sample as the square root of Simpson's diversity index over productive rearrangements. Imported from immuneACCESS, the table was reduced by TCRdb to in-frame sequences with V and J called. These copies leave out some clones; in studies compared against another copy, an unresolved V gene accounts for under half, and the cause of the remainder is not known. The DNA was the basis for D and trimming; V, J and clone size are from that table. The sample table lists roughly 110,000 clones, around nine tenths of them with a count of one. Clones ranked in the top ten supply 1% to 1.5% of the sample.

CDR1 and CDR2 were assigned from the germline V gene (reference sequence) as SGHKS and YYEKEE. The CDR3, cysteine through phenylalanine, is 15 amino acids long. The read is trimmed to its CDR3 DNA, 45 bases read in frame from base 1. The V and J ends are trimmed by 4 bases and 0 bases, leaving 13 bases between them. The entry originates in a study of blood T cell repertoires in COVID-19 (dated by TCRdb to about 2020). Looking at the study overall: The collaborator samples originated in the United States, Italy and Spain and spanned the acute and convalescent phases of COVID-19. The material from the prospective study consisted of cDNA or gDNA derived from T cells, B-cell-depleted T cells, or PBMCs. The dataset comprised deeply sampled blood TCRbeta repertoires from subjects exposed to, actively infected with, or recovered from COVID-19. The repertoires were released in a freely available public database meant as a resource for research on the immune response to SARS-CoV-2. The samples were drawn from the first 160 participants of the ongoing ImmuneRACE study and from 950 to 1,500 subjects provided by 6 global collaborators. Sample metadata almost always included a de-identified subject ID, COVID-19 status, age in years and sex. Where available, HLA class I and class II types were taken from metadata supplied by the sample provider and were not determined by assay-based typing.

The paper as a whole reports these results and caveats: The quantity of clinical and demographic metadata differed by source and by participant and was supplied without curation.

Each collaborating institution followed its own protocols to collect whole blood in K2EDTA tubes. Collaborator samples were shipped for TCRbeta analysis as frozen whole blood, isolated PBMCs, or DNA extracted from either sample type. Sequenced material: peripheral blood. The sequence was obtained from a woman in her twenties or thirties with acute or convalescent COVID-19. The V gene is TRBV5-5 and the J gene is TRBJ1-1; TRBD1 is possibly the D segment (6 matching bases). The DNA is TGTGCCAGCAGCGGGAGGGGGAGGATGAACACTGAAGCTTTCTTT. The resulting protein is CASSGRGRMNTEAFF.